This T cell receptor beta chain comes out of a study of control samples from healthy donors and cancer patients. Sequencing used immunoSEQ multiplex PCR; TCRdb keeps in-frame clones, though not all of them. The table lists some 130,000 clones, 80% to 95% of them singletons. Trimming shortened V by 0 bases and J by 2 bases, and 16 bases separated the two germline ends. Germline-derived CDR1 and CDR2 are ENHRY and SYGVKD. This CDR3 has 17 amino acids. The TCR originated in a man between 18 and 29 years old in good health. V and J are TRBV10-3 and TRBJ2-5; no clear D. Sequencing input: blood. CDR3 residues: CAISESYSYSRQETQYF. CDR3 coding DNA: TGTGCCATCAGTGAGTCATACTCATATAGCCGACAAGAGACCCAGTACTTC.